This T cell receptor beta chain was found in a study of T cells in women clearing cervical HPV infection. As for this clone: From the germline J gene comes the end of the CDR3, since the read stops 3 residues before it.

This CDR3 is built from 14 residues. Looked up from germline, CDR1 is SQVTM and CDR2 is ANQGSEA. TCRdb keeps only in-frame clones here, not all; method: immunoSEQ multiplex PCR. The sample holds around 35,000 clones. The sample taken for sequencing was blood buffy coat. The chain links TRBV29-1 to TRBJ1-2, with TRBD1 as a possible D gene (6 bases). This clonotype originated in a woman aged 18-70 years with a cervical HPV16 infection that either progressed to CIN3+ or cleared (not recorded which). CDR3 sequence reads: CSGEYLLQGRGYTF. Partial CDR3 DNA: TGCAGCGGAGAGTATTTACTACAGGGTCGGGGC.